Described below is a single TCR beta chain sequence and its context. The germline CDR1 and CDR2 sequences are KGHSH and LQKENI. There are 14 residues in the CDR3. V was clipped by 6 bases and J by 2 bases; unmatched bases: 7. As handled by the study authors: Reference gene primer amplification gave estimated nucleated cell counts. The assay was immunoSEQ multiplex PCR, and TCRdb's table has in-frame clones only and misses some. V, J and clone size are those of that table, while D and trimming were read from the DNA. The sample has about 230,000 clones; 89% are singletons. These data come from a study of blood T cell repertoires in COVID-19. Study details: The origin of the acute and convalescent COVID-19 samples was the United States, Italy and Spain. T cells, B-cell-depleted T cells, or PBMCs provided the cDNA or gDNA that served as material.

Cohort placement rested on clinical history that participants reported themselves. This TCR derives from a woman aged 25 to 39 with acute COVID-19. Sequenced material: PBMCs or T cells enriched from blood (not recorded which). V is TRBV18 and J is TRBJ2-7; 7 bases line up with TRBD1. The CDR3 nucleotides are TGTGCCAGCTCGCACCGGGACAGTACCTACGAGCAGTACTTC. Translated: CASSHRDSTYEQYF.